The clone carrying this TCR beta chain was seen many times. The CDR3 is 14 residues long. V was pared by 3 bases and J by 8 bases, with 16 bases between. CDR1 MDHEN and CDR2 SYDVKM come from the germline V gene. MiXCR, applied by TCRdb to the 5' RACE reads, yields one record per CDR3 protein. Of tens of thousands of distinct CDR3 sequences listed, 7.5% to 9.5% are singletons. This specimen belongs to a study of spatial heterogeneity in lung cancer. Documented time point: sample taken at primary tumor resection. Tumor, nontumor lung or frozen PBMC supplied whole RNA, sequenced without sorting. The chain links TRBV28 to TRBJ1-1; no clear D gene. Here the sequenced sample was PBMCs, taken at surgery. This clonotype was obtained from a female donor with early-stage non-small cell lung cancer. The CDR3 sequence: CASSFSTNRIEAFF. CDR3 sequence (DNA): TGTGCCAGCAGTTTTTCAACAAACAGAATCGAAGCTTTCTTT.